Listed here is a single TCR beta chain. Its antigen is unidentified. Generated by immunoSEQ multiplex PCR, the TCRdb table keeps only in-frame clones and is missing some. The table shows some 72,000 clones, with 85% to 95% occurring only once. The entry originates in a study of OX40 agonist ivuxolimab in advanced cancers. Study overall: Each patient was given ivuxolimab into a vein every 2 weeks, at 0.01 to 10 mg/kg. Head and neck, renal cell, melanoma or hepatocellular carcinoma were the cancers that dose-escalation patients had. Prior anti-PD-1, anti-PD-L1 or anti-CTLA-4 therapy did not bar entry, and roughly 40% had some. Findings of the study overall: Patients who responded partially at 0.1-3.0 mg/kg showed clonal expansion ranking among the lowest.

V shed 5 bases and J shed 10 bases, with 15 bases lying between them. This CDR3 contains 12 residues. Per the germline V gene, CDR1 is SGHDT and CDR2 is YYEEEE. The clonotype originates from an adult with an advanced solid tumor such as melanoma, head and neck, liver or kidney cancer. The J gene is TRBJ2-5, the V gene TRBV5-6; D assignment may be TRBD1 or TRBD2 (5 bases each). This sample comprised CD4+ or CD8+ T cells sorted from blood, obtained in a trial of the OX40 agonist ivuxolimab. Here the CDR3 reads CASSSGTAVQYF. Here the CDR3 DNA reads TGTGCCAGCAGTTCCGGGACCGCGGTCCAGTACTTC.